These T cell receptor beta chains were read from a single sample in a study of blood T cells in healthy people across ages. Each CDR3 protein gets one entry after TCRdb re-called the 5' RACE reads with MiXCR. The data contain fewer than 900,000 distinct CDR3 sequences, approximately 43% of them singletons. Specimen: blood. The receptor set was obtained from a woman aged 60 to 75 in good health. Both conserved end residues are part of each CDR3. The order of the fields is J gene, V gene, clone size, CDR3 protein. Clone size is stated in some rows and not others, as once, few, many or a class when expanded.

j_gene: TRBJ2-1
v_gene: TRBV10-3
abundance: many
CDR3aa: CAVGSQSSYNEQFF

j_gene: TRBJ1-1
v_gene: TRBV20-1
abundance: .
CDR3aa: CSARDSVKAFF

j_gene: TRBJ2-7
v_gene: TRBV7-2
abundance: .
CDR3aa: CARSLVGGGASEQYF

j_gene: TRBJ1-1
v_gene: TRBV21-1
abundance: .
CDR3aa: CASSKAKRDKNTEAFF

j_gene: TRBJ2-1
v_gene: TRBV6-2/TRBV6-3
abundance: .
CDR3aa: CASSRSGTGRTYNEQIF

j_gene: TRBJ1-2
v_gene: TRBV30
abundance: .
CDR3aa: CAWSPGAQDGYTF

j_gene: TRBJ2-5
v_gene: TRBV6-2/TRBV6-3
abundance: few
CDR3aa: CASSYLPAGVGQETQYF

j_gene: TRBJ2-7
v_gene: TRBV10-3
abundance: .
CDR3aa: CAITGGREAYGQYF

j_gene: TRBJ2-5
v_gene: TRBV12-3/TRBV12-4
abundance: .
CDR3aa: CASSLVPGRETQYF

j_gene: TRBJ2-7
v_gene: TRBV5-1
abundance: few
CDR3aa: CASSTTGFYEQYF

j_gene: TRBJ1-1
v_gene: TRBV12-5
abundance: few
CDR3aa: CASGFFGGDVTRAFF

j_gene: TRBJ1-2
v_gene: TRBV20-1
abundance: few
CDR3aa: CSARDRAAYGYTF

j_gene: TRBJ2-7
v_gene: TRBV5-1
abundance: .
CDR3aa: CASSTGLAGGSSYEQYF

j_gene: TRBJ2-7
v_gene: TRBV6-2/TRBV6-3
abundance: once
CDR3aa: CASSYLAGGDSTYEQYF

j_gene: TRBJ2-3
v_gene: TRBV12-5
abundance: .
CDR3aa: CASEGRRTSTDTQYF

j_gene: TRBJ2-2
v_gene: TRBV11-3
abundance: .
CDR3aa: CASSLDFYGENTGELFF

j_gene: .
v_gene: TRBV3-1
abundance: .
CDR3aa: CASSHGTSGETQYF

j_gene: TRBJ2-1
v_gene: TRBV20-1
abundance: .
CDR3aa: CSAKASGSLNEQFF

j_gene: TRBJ1-2
v_gene: TRBV14
abundance: few
CDR3aa: CASSQDEGNYGYTF